Detailed here is one T cell receptor beta chain. Its cognate antigen is unknown. V was pared by 5 bases and J by 5 bases, with 6 bases of the junction left unmatched. The CDR3 runs to 14 residues. Germline V gene sequence: CDR1 WNHNN, CDR2 SYGVQD (reference sequence). The PCR contained 60 Vbeta and 13 Jbeta primers. Sequenced by immunoSEQ multiplex PCR; TCRdb stores in-frame clones only, minus some. The top ten hold over 1.3% of the sample, which has about 150,000 clones, about 75% seen once. As for the donors, each was a healthy bone marrow donor. The data were obtained in a study of cytomegalovirus exposure and HLA in healthy donors. Overall study findings and caveats: A previous analysis found most TCR beta V segments productive roughly 87% or roughly 30% of the time. Differences between HLA loci emerged in a later analysis of TCR association rates, with DRB1 most and HLA-C fewest. The authors assumed roughly uniform sequencing depth across donors for presence/absence analyses.

This chain links TRBV10-1 with TRBJ1-1, with 9 bases identical to TRBD1. The sequenced sample consisted of PBMCs. The clonotype was recovered from a middle-aged woman in good health and CMV-seronegative. The CDR3 here is CASSWTGAGTEAFF. The CDR3, as DNA: TGCGCCAGCAGTTGGACAGGGGCAGGGACTGAAGCTTTCTTT.